These 10 T cell receptor beta chains share one sample of origin, sequenced in a study of a mutant IDH1 vaccine in newly diagnosed glioma. As to time point: week 23, last vaccination. In every dose of vaccine, 300 ug of mutant IDH1 20-mer peptide was given alongside topical imiquimod. TCRdb's table, derived via immunoSEQ multiplex PCR, lists solely in-frame clones and lacks some. The sample has approximately 50,000 clones; over 70% are singletons. Antigen specificity for these receptors is unknown. The input for sequencing was PBMCs, taken from a glioma patient whose treatment included an IDH1 peptide vaccine. These receptors were taken from a man aged 35 to 55 with glioma.

The chain employs TRBV4-2 and TRBJ2-5; 8 nucleotides agree with TRBD2. CDR1 LGHNA and CDR2 YNFKEQ come from the germline V gene. The CDR3 is 14 residues long. With V trimmed by 4 bases and J by 5 bases, 6 bases remained unmatched. The CDR3 DNA reads as TGTGCCAGCAGCCCGGGGCCGGGGGGGGAGACCCAGTACTTC. Translation: CASSPGPGGETQYF.

This clone was recorded once. The chain joins TRBV4-2 to TRBJ1-2, with D tentatively TRBD1 (5 bases). Germline lookup yields CDR1 LGHNA and CDR2 YNFKEQ. V was cut by 7 bases and J by 3 bases, with 18 bases left in between. CDR3 length: 15 amino acids. CDR3 loop: CASIPSTGGDYGYTF. DNA for the CDR3: TGTGCCAGCATTCCATCGACCGGGGGAGACTATGGCTACACCTTC.

The chain uses TRBV6-5 and TRBJ1-1, with unresolved D. This CDR3 has 10 residues. Germline assignment: CDR1 MNHEY and CDR2 SVGAGI. The V gene lost 2 bases and the J gene lost 14 bases, with 9 bases spanning the gap. The CDR3 DNA sequence: TGTGCCAGCAGTTACGGGTTTGGGTTCTTT. It encodes CASSYGFGFF.

The chain uses TRBV5-1 and TRBJ1-1, with 7 bases identical to TRBD1. With 4 bases clipped from V and 4 bases from J, the junction kept 16 bases outside the gene matches. Germline CDR1 SGHRS, CDR2 YFSETQ. The CDR3 extends over 17 amino acids. The CDR3 loop reads CASSPGDSLNPFTEAFF. The CDR3 DNA reads TGCGCCAGCAGCCCGGGGGACAGCCTAAACCCTTTCACTGAAGCTTTCTTT.

The chain is built from TRBV2 and TRBJ2-1, with 11 bases that match TRBD2. V shed 7 bases and J 10 bases; nucleotides not matched to a gene: 9. This CDR3 has 14 amino acids. Germline V gene data show CDR1 as SNHLY and CDR2 as FYNNEI. The CDR3: CASMLAGGLGEQFF. The DNA of the CDR3 is TGTGCCAGCATGCTAGCGGGAGGTTTAGGAGAGCAGTTCTTC.

This clone has only a few counts. The rearrangement links TRBV5-8 to TRBJ2-6, with TRBD1 identical over 9 bases. J gave up 2 bases and V 7 bases, and 4 bases lay outside the gene matches. This CDR3 is 15 amino acids long. CDR1 SGHTS and CDR2 YDEGEE come from the germline V gene. The CDR3 spells CASGTGGAGANVLTF. The CDR3 region has the DNA TGTGCCAGCGGTACAGGGGGCGCTGGGGCCAACGTCCTGACTTTC.

This chain connects TRBV19 to TRBJ1-4; a weak D match, TRBD1 (5 bases). The V end lost 5 bases, the J end lost 6 bases, and 13 bases lay between the germline ends. Germline CDR1 is LNHDA and CDR2 is SQIVND (reference sequence). CDR3 length: 14 residues. The CDR3 region is CASSPGQRYEKLFF. The CDR3 coding sequence is TGTGCCAGTAGTCCGGGGCAGAGGTATGAAAAACTGTTTTTT.

This chain joins TRBV27 and TRBJ1-2, with D possibly being TRBD1 (5 bases). The CDR3 contains 14 residues. Germline assignment: CDR1 MNHEY and CDR2 SMNVEV (reference sequence). The ends were cut back, 5 bases at V and 0 bases at J, with 10 bases in the middle. This CDR3 is CASSEGPPNYGYTF. CDR3 nucleotide sequence: TGTGCCAGCAGTGAGGGACCTCCTAACTATGGCTACACCTTC.

The chain joins TRBV6-1 to TRBJ2-5; the match to TRBD1 covers 10 bases. V was clipped by 6 bases and J by 4 bases; unmatched bases: 5. This CDR3 has 14 amino acids. In germline, CDR1 is MNHNS, CDR2 SASEGT. CDR3 in DNA: TGTGCCAGCAGGGCGGACAGGGGGGGAGAGACCCAGTACTTC. Protein product: CASRADRGGETQYF.

The chain joins TRBV16 to TRBJ1-2; D is unclear. Germline CDR1 reads KGHSY; CDR2 reads FQNENV. With 4 bases removed from V and 2 bases from J, the gap between germline ends came to 11 bases. The CDR3 sequence is 14 residues long. The CDR3 coding sequence is TGTGCCAGCAGCCTCGATCTACGAAACTATGGCTACACCTTC. Its protein product is CASSLDLRNYGYTF.